The rows below give T cell receptor beta chains drawn from one sample of a study of T-cell memory formation after mild COVID-19. TCRdb re-called the 5' RACE reads through MiXCR, storing one row per CDR3 protein. The table includes about 290,000 distinct CDR3 sequences, roughly 18% detected once. Sequencing was done on a sample of PBMCs or a T cell subset sorted from them (not recorded which). All receptors come from a man aged 18 to 29 who had mild COVID-19 (a few samples of this study predate the infection). Cell type and time point are not known. The CDR3 runs from the conserved cysteine through the conserved F or W. Each record gives: J gene, V gene, D gene, clone size, CDR3 protein, CDR3 DNA. The D gene is left open where the match is weak. Size is omitted from some rows. Given values are once, few, many or a class for expanded clones.

J gene: TRBJ2-2; V gene: TRBV5-1; D gene: -; clone size: many; CDR3 protein: CASSYRRGINANTGELFF; CDR3 DNA: TGCGCCAGCAGCTACCGCCGGGGGATCAACGCGAACACCGGGGAGCTGTTTTTT
J gene: TRBJ2-3; V gene: TRBV7-2; D gene: TRBD1; clone size: -; CDR3 protein: CASIPSPGQATDTQYF; CDR3 DNA: TGTGCCAGCATCCCCTCCCCGGGACAGGCGACAGATACGCAGTATTTT
J gene: TRBJ1-1; V gene: TRBV29-1; D gene: -; clone size: few; CDR3 protein: CSVEEWGHTEAFF; CDR3 DNA: TGCAGCGTTGAAGAGTGGGGGCACACTGAAGCTTTCTTT
J gene: TRBJ1-1; V gene: TRBV18; D gene: -; clone size: -; CDR3 protein: CASSRVPGWTEAFF; CDR3 DNA: TGTGCCAGCTCACGGGTTCCCGGGTGGACTGAAGCTTTCTTT
J gene: TRBJ1-2; V gene: TRBV6-2/TRBV6-3; D gene: -; clone size: few; CDR3 protein: CASITTEGANYGYTF; CDR3 DNA: TGTGCCAGCATCACCACCGAAGGGGCGAACTATGGCTACACCTTC
J gene: TRBJ2-1; V gene: TRBV5-1; D gene: -; clone size: -; CDR3 protein: CASSLDWGYNEQFF; CDR3 DNA: TGCGCCAGCAGCTTGGACTGGGGATACAATGAGCAGTTCTTC
J gene: TRBJ1-1; V gene: TRBV4-2; D gene: -; clone size: -; CDR3 protein: CASSQDPGWSTEAFF; CDR3 DNA: TGTGCCAGCAGCCAAGATCCAGGGTGGAGCACTGAAGCTTTCTTT
J gene: TRBJ2-3; V gene: TRBV7-2; D gene: TRBD1; clone size: -; CDR3 protein: CASSPGQGEYTQYF; CDR3 DNA: TGTGCCAGCAGCCCAGGACAGGGGGAATATACGCAGTATTTT
J gene: TRBJ2-5; V gene: TRBV6-2/TRBV6-3; D gene: TRBD2; clone size: -; CDR3 protein: CASSGGLAGTQETQYF; CDR3 DNA: TGTGCCAGCAGTGGGGGACTAGCGGGGACCCAAGAGACCCAGTACTTC
J gene: TRBJ2-7; V gene: TRBV27; D gene: TRBD1; clone size: -; CDR3 protein: CASSSYVSGTDYEQYF; CDR3 DNA: TGTGCCAGCAGTTCCTACGTCTCCGGGACAGACTACGAGCAGTACTTC
J gene: TRBJ2-3; V gene: TRBV9; D gene: -; clone size: -; CDR3 protein: CASSVGGAPTRTDTQYF; CDR3 DNA: TGTGCCAGCAGCGTAGGGGGCGCCCCAACCCGCACAGATACGCAGTATTTT
J gene: TRBJ2-1; V gene: TRBV7-2; D gene: -; clone size: -; CDR3 protein: CASTLIQGNEQFF; CDR3 DNA: TGTGCCAGCACCCTCATACAGGGAAATGAGCAGTTCTTC